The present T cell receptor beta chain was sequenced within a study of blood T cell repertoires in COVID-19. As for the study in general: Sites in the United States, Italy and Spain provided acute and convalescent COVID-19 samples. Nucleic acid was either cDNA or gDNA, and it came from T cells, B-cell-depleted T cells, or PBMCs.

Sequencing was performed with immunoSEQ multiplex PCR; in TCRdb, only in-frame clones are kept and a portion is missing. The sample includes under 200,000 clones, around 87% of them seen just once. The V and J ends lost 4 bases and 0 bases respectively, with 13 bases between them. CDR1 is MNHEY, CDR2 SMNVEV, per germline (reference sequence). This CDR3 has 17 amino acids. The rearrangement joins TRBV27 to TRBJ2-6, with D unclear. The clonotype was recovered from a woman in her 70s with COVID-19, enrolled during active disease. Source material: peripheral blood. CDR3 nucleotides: TGTGCCAGCAGTTCATCCCCCCCGGGCTCTGGGGCCAACGTCCTGACTTTC. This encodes CASSSSPPGSGANVLTF. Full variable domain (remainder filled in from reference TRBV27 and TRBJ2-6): EAQVTQNPRYLITVTGKKLTVTCSQNMNHEYMSWYRQDPGLGLRQIYYSMNVEVTDKGDVPEGYKVSRKEKRNFPLILESPSPNQTSLYFCASSSSPPGSGANVLTFGAGSRLTVL.